This passage covers 25 T cell receptor beta chains from one sample sequenced in a study of human T cells and chemical hapten exposure. TCRdb reanalysed the RACE reads using MiXCR and keeps one entry per CDR3 protein. The sample shows some 150,000 distinct CDR3 sequences, about 11% of them seen only once. Time point reported: patch test 2, 6 weeks after DPC sensitization. Stated treatment: therapeutic diphenylcyclopropenone sensitization with weekly scalp DPC. The material sequenced was whole blood, taken in connection with sensitization to the hapten diphenylcyclopropenone (DPC). These receptors were taken from a woman aged 50 to 65 with alopecia areata. Some clones in this sample may be carry-over from other donors' samples.

V is TRBV18 and J is TRBJ1-6, with 7 bases that match TRBD1. V lost 2 bases and J lost 10; bases outside the gene matches: 5. The CDR3 is made up of 14 amino acids. CDR1 and CDR2 (germline): KGHSH, LQKENI. CDR3 nucleotide sequence: TGTGCCAGCTCACCAAACGAGGGGGCCTCACCCCTCCACTTT. The encoded protein is CASSPNEGASPLHF.

This clonotype was seen more than once but under ten times. This chain uses TRBV9 with TRBJ2-1, with 13 bases identical to TRBD2. CDR1 SGDLS and CDR2 YYNGEE come from the germline V gene. CDR3 size: 16 residues. V lost 4 bases to trimming and J lost 7 bases; unmatched junction nucleotides: 8. The CDR3 nucleotides are TGTGCCAGCAGCCCCTGGACTAGCGGGAGTGTGAATGAGCAGTTCTTC. The encoded protein is CASSPWTSGSVNEQFF.

The gene calls are TRBV29-1 and TRBJ2-1; 8 positions match TRBD2. The V gene's germline CDR1 is SQVTM and CDR2 ANQGSEA. V shed 5 bases, J shed 0 bases, and the junction held 0 bases outside the gene matches. This CDR3 comprises 13 residues. CDR3: CSVSGSSYNEQFF. In DNA form, the CDR3 reads TGCAGCGTTAGCGGGAGCTCCTACAATGAGCAGTTCTTC.

The chain links TRBV7-3 to TRBJ2-1; TRBD2 is a possible D gene (5 bases). V was shortened by 5 bases and J by 7 bases, with 15 bases between the two germline ends. Germline V gives CDR1 SGHTA, CDR2 FQGTGA. CDR3 length: 14 amino acids. CDR3 residues: CASSPYAGTNEQFF. The CDR3, as DNA: TGTGCCAGCAGCCCGTATGCGGGCACAAATGAGCAGTTCTTC.

The table lists this clonotype with a few counts. The chain is built from TRBV3-1 and TRBJ1-4; TRBD1 matches at 7 bases. Germline CDR1 is LGHDT and CDR2 is YNNKEL (reference sequence). V gave up 6 bases and J gave up 8 bases; unmatched junction bases: 3. The CDR3 spans 12 residues. CDR3 sequence: CASRLQGEKLFF. DNA of the CDR3: TGTGCCAGCAGATTACAGGGGGAAAAACTGTTTTTT.

Regarding this clonotype: Just one base apart from a much larger clone, this may be a read error. The gene calls are TRBV7-9 and TRBJ2-3, with D perhaps being TRBD1 or TRBD2 (5 bases each). CDR1 and CDR2 from the germline V gene are SEHNR and FQNEAQ (reference sequence). This CDR3 contains 13 residues. CDR3 amino acids: CVSSSGTEDTQYF. Here the CDR3 DNA reads TGTGTCAGCAGCTCTGGGACGGAGGATACGCAGTATTTT.

In its sample, this clonotype was seen a few times. The CDR3 DNA follows: TGTGCCAGCTCACCAAACCGGGACAGGGGACGGGTAGAATACGAGCAGTACTTC. It is translated as CASSPNRDRGRVEYEQYF. This chain uses TRBV18 with TRBJ2-7; TRBD1 aligns across 10 bases. Germline trimming cut 2 bases from V and 4 bases from J; bases unmatched to any gene: 14. The CDR3 runs 18 residues. Germline loops: CDR1 KGHSH, CDR2 LQKENI.

V gene TRBV7-2 combines with J gene TRBJ2-1; 12 nucleotides match TRBD2. The CDR3 totals 17 residues. V dropped 5 bases and J dropped 7; count of bases not matched to a gene: 12. Germline lookup yields CDR1 SGHTA and CDR2 FQGNSA. The CDR3 nucleotides read TGTGCCAGCAGCGCCGCTCCTAGCGGGAGGGCCGGGAATGAGCAGTTCTTC. Translating it yields CASSAAPSGRAGNEQFF.

This clonotype was seen repeatedly, ten times or more. The V gene is TRBV14, the J gene TRBJ2-7; D is possibly TRBD1 (5 bases). Trimming left V 0 bases short and J 0 bases short, with 12 bases between. Germline CDR1 reads SGHDN; CDR2 reads FVKESK. This CDR3 is 16 amino acids long. The CDR3 spells CASSQDSGHHSYEQYF. For the CDR3, the DNA is TGTGCCAGCAGCCAAGATTCCGGACACCACTCCTACGAGCAGTACTTC. Full variable domain (outside the CDR3, taken from reference TRBV14 and TRBJ2-7): EAGVTQFPSHSVIEKGQTVTLRCDPISGHDNLYWYRRVMGKEIKFLLHFVKESKQDESGMPNNRFLAERTGGTYSTLKVQPAELEDSGVYFCASSQDSGHHSYEQYFGPGTRLTVT.

The chain recombines TRBV2 with TRBJ2-2, with 7 bases lining up with TRBD2. CDR3 length equals 12 residues. In germline, CDR1 is SNHLY, CDR2 FYNNEI. J was trimmed by 7 bases and V by 5 bases; bases with no gene match: 1. The CDR3: CASSSGGGELFF. The CDR3 DNA reads as TGTGCCAGCAGTTCGGGGGGCGGGGAGCTGTTTTTT.

This clonotype was seen only a few times. DNA of the CDR3: TGTGCCTGGAGTGGACGCTCCAACGAAGGCTACACCTTC. Translation gives CAWSGRSNEGYTF. The V call is TRBV30, the J call TRBJ1-2, with D unclear. The CDR3 runs to 13 residues. Germline V CDR1 and CDR2: GTSNPN, SVGIG (reference sequence). V was clipped by 1 base and J by 8 bases, with 14 bases between them.

The chain couples TRBV30 to TRBJ2-1; 15 positions agree with TRBD2. The trim removed 5 bases at V and 7 bases at J, leaving 6 bases unmatched. This CDR3 spans 15 amino acids. Germline loops: CDR1 GTSNPN, CDR2 SVGIG (reference sequence). DNA of the CDR3: TGTGCCTGGGGTTCCGGGACTAGCGGGAGGAATGAGCAGTTCTTC. Protein: CAWGSGTSGRNEQFF.

This clonotype was seen at least ten times. The J gene is TRBJ1-5, the V gene TRBV6-2 or TRBV6-3; the match to TRBD1 covers 7 bases. V was clipped by 6 bases and J by 3 bases; unmatched bases: 5. Per the germline V gene, CDR1 is MNHEY and CDR2 is SVGEGT. The CDR3 totals 14 residues. Here the CDR3 DNA reads TGTGCCAGCAGGTCGACAGGGTCCAATCAGCCCCAGCATTTT. Translated, it gives CASRSTGSNQPQHF.

This clonotype was picked up many times. The rearrangement joins TRBV20-1 to TRBJ2-3, with no clear D. Germline lookup yields CDR1 DFQATT and CDR2 SNEGSKA (reference sequence). The CDR3 runs to 10 residues. V was shortened by 6 bases and J by 7 bases, with 8 bases between the two germline ends. CDR3 protein: CSALDNTQYF. The CDR3 bases are TGCAGTGCCCTGGATAATACGCAGTATTTT.

This clonotype has ten or more counts. The rearrangement joins TRBV4-2 to TRBJ2-3; a possible D gene is TRBD2 (5 bases). V lost 1 base and J lost 2, with 7 bases in between. Germline-derived CDR1 and CDR2 are LGHNA and YNFKEQ. The CDR3 totals 14 residues. The CDR3 spells CASSQADFTDTQYF. CDR3 nucleotides: TGTGCCAGCAGCCAAGCGGACTTCACAGATACGCAGTATTTT.

CDR3 sequence (DNA): TGTGCCAGTACCTGGGACAGGGGGGCCTATGGCTACACCTTC. It specifies CASTWDRGAYGYTF. This chain links TRBV19 with TRBJ1-2; the match to TRBD1 covers 11 bases. V dropped 7 bases and J dropped 4; count of bases not matched to a gene: 5. The CDR3 length is 14 residues. CDR1 is LNHDA and CDR2 is SQIVND in the germline V gene (reference sequence).

The table lists this clonotype with many counts. The chain joins TRBV11-2 to TRBJ2-1, with 15 nucleotides matching TRBD2. Losses at the gene ends were 2 bases for V and 8 bases for J; bases not matched to a gene: 7. Germline V gene lookup returns CDR1 SGHAT and CDR2 FQNNGV. The CDR3 has 17 residues. The CDR3 DNA follows: TGTGCCAGCAGCTTACGGACTAGCGGGAGGGCCGCTCATGAGCAGTTCTTC. Protein product: CASSLRTSGRAAHEQFF.

This clonotype was counted between two and nine times. The chain is built from TRBV3-1 and TRBJ2-7, with 8 bases that match TRBD1. The CDR3 is made up of 16 amino acids. Germline trimming cut 1 base from V and 6 bases from J; bases unmatched to any gene: 11. Germline loops: CDR1 LGHDT, CDR2 YNNKEL (reference sequence). Here the CDR3 reads CASSQGRQGTRGEQYF. The CDR3 nucleotides read TGTGCCAGCAGCCAAGGGCGACAGGGGACCCGGGGCGAGCAGTACTTC.

The chain employs TRBV5-6 and TRBJ2-6, with D unresolved. The germline CDR1 and CDR2 sequences are SGHDT and YYEEEE. V gave up 0 bases and J gave up 0 bases, with 4 bases separating them. The CDR3 loop spans 15 amino acids. CDR3 region: CASSLVDSGANVLTF. CDR3 nucleotide sequence: TGTGCCAGCAGCTTGGTGGACTCTGGGGCCAACGTCCTGACTTTC.

About this clonotype: The junction departs from germline at one end; a sequencing error may be responsible. The V and J genes are TRBV24-1 and TRBJ2-3; TRBD2 matches at 8 bases. This CDR3 comprises 14 residues. The germline CDR1 and CDR2 sequences are KGHDR and SFDVKD. The CDR3, as DNA: TGTGCCACCAGCACTAGCGGATATACAGATGCGCAGTATTTT. It is translated as CATSTSGYTDAQYF.

This clonotype was counted between two and nine times. The chain is built from TRBV6-5 and TRBJ2-5, with 10 nucleotides matching TRBD1. This CDR3 region has 17 residues. V lost 2 bases, J lost 3 bases, and 9 bases stayed unmatched. The germline V gene encodes CDR1 MNHEY and CDR2 SVGAGI. In nucleotides, the CDR3 is TGTGCCAGCAGTTACGGTCTCCCCGGGACAGGGGAAGAGACCCAGTACTTC. This codes for CASSYGLPGTGEETQYF.

This clonotype was detected only a few times. The chain links TRBV12-2 to TRBJ2-7; the D segment call TRBD1 is taken from the table without a DNA check. TRBV12-2 is given as a pseudogene. The CDR3 has 14 residues. CDR3 in amino acids: CASRFAPTLYEQYF. CDR3 nucleotide sequence: TGTGCAAGTCGCTTCGCCCCCACCCTCTACGAGCAGTACTTC.

The rearrangement joins TRBV29-1 to TRBJ2-5; no reliable D call. This CDR3 is 13 amino acids long. The germline CDR1 and CDR2 sequences are SQVTM and ANQGSEA. The ends were cut back, 1 base at V and 4 bases at J, with 10 bases in the middle. This CDR3 is CSVEVLSLETQYF. As DNA, the CDR3 is TGCAGCGTTGAAGTGCTCAGTCTAGAGACCCAGTACTTC. The entire variable domain, with the rest obtained from reference TRBV29-1 and TRBJ2-5, is as follows: SAVISQKPSRDICQRGTSLTIQCQVDSQVTMMFWYRQQPGQSLTLIATANQGSEATYESGFVIDKFPISRPNLTFSTLTVSNMSPEDSSIYLCSVEVLSLETQYFGPGTRLLVL.

Only a few counts were recorded for this clonotype. The chain carries TRBV29-1 and TRBJ2-7; unclear D gene. CDR3 length: 14 residues. Germline V gene data show CDR1 as SQVTM and CDR2 as ANQGSEA. Trimming shortened V by 3 bases and J by 2 bases, and 14 bases separated the two germline ends. CDR3 sequence reads: CSVDSPNTPYEQYF. For the CDR3, the DNA is TGCAGCGTTGACTCCCCCAACACTCCCTACGAGCAGTACTTC.

This clonotype was counted many times. The gene calls are TRBV6-2 or TRBV6-3 and TRBJ2-5; D not resolved. CDR1 and CDR2 from the germline V gene are MNHEY and SVGEGT. The CDR3 covers 14 residues. Deletions cut 4 bases from V and 1 base from J, with 10 bases between. The CDR3 region is CASSLDGRQETQYF. Here the CDR3 DNA reads TGTGCCAGCAGTTTGGACGGACGCCAAGAGACCCAGTACTTC.